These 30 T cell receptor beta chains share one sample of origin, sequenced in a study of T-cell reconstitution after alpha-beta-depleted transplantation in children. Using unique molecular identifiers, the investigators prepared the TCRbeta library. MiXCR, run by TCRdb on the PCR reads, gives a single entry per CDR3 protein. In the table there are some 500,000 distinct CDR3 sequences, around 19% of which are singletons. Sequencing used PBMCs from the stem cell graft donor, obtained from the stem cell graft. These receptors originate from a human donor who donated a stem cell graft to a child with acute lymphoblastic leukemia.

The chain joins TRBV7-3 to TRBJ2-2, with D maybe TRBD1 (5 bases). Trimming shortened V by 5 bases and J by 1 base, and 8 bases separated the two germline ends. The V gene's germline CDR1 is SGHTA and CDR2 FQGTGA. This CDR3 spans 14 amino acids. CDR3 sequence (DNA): TGTGCCAGCAGCACCGACAGGAACACCGGGGAGCTGTTTTTT. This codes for CASSTDRNTGELFF.

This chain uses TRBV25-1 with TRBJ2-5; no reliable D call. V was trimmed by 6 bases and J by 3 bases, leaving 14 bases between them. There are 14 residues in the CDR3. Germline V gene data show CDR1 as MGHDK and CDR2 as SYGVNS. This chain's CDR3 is CASSPQWLEETQYF. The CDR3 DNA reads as TGTGCCAGCAGCCCCCAATGGCTTGAAGAGACCCAGTACTTC.

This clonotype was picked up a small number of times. The CDR3: CAKGNQETQYF. CDR3 DNA: TGTGCCAAGGGTAACCAAGAGACCCAGTACTTC. J is TRBJ2-5 and V is TRBV7-9; the D is unclear. From germline, CDR1 is SEHNR and CDR2 FQNEAQ (reference sequence). Trimming shortened V by 10 bases and J by 0 bases, and 6 bases separated the two germline ends. CDR3 length: 11 residues. Supplemented by reference TRBV7-9 and TRBJ2-5, the full variable domain reads DTGVSQNPRHKITKRGQNVTFRCDPISEHNRLYWYRQTLGQGPEFLTYFQNEAQLEKSRLLSDRFSAERPKGSFSTLEIQRTEQGDSAMYLCAKGNQETQYFGPGTRLLVL.

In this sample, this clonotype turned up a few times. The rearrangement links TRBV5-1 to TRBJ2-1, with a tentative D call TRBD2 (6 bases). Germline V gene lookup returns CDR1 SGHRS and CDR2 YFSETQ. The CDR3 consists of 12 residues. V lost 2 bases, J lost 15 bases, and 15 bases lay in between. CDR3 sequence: CASSFGRSEPFF. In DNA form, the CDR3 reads TGCGCCAGCAGCTTTGGGAGGAGCGAACCGTTCTTC.

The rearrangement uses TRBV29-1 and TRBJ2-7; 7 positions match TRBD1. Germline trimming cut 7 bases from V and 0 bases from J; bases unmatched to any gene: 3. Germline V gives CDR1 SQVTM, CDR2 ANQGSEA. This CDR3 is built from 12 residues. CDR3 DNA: TGCAGCGGCTGGGACAGCTCCTACGAGCAGTACTTC. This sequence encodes CSGWDSSYEQYF.

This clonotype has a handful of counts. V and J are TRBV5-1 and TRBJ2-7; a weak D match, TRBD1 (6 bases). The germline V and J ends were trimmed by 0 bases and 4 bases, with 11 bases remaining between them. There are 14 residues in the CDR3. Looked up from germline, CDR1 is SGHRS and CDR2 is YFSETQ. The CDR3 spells CASSLAQGKYEQYF. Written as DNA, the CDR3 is TGCGCCAGCAGCTTGGCTCAGGGGAAGTACGAGCAGTACTTC.

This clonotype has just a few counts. CDR3 sequence (DNA): TGTGCCAGCAGTTACTACGGCCCAGTCGCGAATGAGCAGTTCTTC. Protein product: CASSYYGPVANEQFF. The chain recombines TRBV6-5 with TRBJ2-1; D not resolved. This CDR3 spans 15 amino acids. Germline CDR1 and CDR2: MNHEY and SVGAGI. V lost 1 base to trimming and J lost 7 bases, with 14 bases between them.

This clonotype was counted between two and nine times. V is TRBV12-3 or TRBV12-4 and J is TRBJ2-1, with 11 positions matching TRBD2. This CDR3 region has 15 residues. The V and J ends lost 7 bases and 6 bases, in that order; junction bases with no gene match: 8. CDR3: CASILTSGSSNEQFF. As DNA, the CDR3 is TGTGCCAGCATCCTTACTAGCGGGAGTAGCAATGAGCAGTTCTTC.

The CDR3 coding sequence is TGCAGTGCTAGAGGCCAGCTGCAAATGAACACTGAAGCTTTCTTT. Protein product: CSARGQLQMNTEAFF. The genes are TRBV20-1 and TRBJ1-1; D is uncertain. Germline CDR1 DFQATT, CDR2 SNEGSKA (reference sequence). The CDR3 has 15 residues. V was clipped by 1 base and J by 0 bases, with 12 bases between them.

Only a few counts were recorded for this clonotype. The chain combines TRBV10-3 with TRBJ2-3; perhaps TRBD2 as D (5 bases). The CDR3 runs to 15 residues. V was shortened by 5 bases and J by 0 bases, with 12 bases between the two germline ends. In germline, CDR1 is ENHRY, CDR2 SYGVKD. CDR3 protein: CAISRLAPSTDTQYF. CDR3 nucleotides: TGTGCCATCAGTAGGTTAGCGCCAAGCACAGATACGCAGTATTTT.

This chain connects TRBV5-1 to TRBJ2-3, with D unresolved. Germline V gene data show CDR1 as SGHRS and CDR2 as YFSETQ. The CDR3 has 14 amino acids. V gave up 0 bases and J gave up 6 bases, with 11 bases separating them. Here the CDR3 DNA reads TGCGCCAGCAGCTTGGAAGCAGGCCGCGATACGCAGTATTTT. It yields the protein CASSLEAGRDTQYF.

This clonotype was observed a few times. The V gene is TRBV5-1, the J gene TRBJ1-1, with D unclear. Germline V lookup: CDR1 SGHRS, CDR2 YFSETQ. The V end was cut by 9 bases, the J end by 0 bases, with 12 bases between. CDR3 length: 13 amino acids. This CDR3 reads CATREGLNTEAFF. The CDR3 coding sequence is TGCGCCACCCGGGAAGGGCTGAACACTGAAGCTTTCTTT.

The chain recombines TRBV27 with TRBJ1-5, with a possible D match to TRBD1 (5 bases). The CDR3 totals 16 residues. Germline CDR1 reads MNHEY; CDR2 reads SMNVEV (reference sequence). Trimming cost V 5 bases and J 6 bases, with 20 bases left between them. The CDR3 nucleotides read TGTGCCAGCAGTCCCCGGGGGAGGGGTCTCGGTCAGCCCCAGCATTTT. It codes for CASSPRGRGLGQPQHF.

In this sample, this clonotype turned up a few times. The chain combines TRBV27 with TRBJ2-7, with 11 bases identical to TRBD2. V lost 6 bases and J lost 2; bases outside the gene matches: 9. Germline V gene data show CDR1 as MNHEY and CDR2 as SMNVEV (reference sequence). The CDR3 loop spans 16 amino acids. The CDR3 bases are TGTGCCAGCAGCTCGGGACTAGCGGTGGGCACCTACGAGCAGTACTTC. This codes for CASSSGLAVGTYEQYF.

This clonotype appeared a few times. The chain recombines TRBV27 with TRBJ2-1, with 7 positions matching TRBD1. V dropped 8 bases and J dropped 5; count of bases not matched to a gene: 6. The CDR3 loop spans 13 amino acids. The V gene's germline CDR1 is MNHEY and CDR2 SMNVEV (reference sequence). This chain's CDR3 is CASGGTANNEQFF. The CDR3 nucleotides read TGTGCCAGCGGTGGGACAGCGAACAATGAGCAGTTCTTC.

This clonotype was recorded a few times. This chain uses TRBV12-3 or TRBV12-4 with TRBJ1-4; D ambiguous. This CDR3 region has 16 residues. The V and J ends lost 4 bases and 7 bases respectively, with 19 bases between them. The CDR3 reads CASSWEAEKGGEKLFF. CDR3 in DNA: TGTGCCAGCAGTTGGGAGGCAGAAAAAGGTGGTGAAAAACTGTTTTTT.

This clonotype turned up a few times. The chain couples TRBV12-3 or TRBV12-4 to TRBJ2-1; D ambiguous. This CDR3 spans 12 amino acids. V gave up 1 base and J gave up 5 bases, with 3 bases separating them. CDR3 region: CASSLEDNEQFF. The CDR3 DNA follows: TGTGCCAGCAGTTTAGAAGACAATGAGCAGTTCTTC.

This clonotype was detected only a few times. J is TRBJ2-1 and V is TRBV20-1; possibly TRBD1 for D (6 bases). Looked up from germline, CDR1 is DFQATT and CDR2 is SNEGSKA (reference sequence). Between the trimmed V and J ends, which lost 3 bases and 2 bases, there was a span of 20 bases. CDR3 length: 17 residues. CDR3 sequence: CSASRIGGASTYNEQFF. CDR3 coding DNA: TGCAGTGCTAGCAGGATTGGGGGCGCATCTACCTACAATGAGCAGTTCTTC.

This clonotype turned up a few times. CDR3 protein: CASSQRLAGGETQYF. The CDR3 DNA is TGCGCCAGCAGCCAGAGACTAGCGGGAGGAGAGACCCAGTACTTC. The chain recombines TRBV4-1 with TRBJ2-5; TRBD2 aligns across 13 bases. The CDR3 is 15 residues long. Per the germline V gene, CDR1 is MGHRA and CDR2 is YSYEKL. Unmatched junction bases numbered 2, after V lost 3 bases and J lost 4 bases.

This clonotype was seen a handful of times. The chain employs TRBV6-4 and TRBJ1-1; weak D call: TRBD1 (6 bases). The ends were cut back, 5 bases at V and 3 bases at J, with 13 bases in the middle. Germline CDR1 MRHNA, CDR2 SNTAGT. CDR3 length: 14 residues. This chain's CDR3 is CASSRTGSYTEAFF. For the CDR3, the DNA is TGTGCCAGCAGTAGAACAGGGAGCTACACTGAAGCTTTCTTT.

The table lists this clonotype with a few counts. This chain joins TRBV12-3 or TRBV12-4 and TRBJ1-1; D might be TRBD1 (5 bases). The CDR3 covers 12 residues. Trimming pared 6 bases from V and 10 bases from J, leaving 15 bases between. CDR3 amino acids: CASSSGLRRAFF. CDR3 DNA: TGTGCCAGCAGCTCAGGGCTTCGGAGAGCTTTCTTT.

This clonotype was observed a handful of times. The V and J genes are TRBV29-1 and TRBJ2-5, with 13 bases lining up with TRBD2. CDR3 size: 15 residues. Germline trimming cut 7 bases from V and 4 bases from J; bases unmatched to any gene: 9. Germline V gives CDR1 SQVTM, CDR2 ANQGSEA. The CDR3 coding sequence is TGCAGCGCCTGGGGGACTAGCGGGAAGGGAGAGACCCAGTACTTC. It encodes CSAWGTSGKGETQYF.

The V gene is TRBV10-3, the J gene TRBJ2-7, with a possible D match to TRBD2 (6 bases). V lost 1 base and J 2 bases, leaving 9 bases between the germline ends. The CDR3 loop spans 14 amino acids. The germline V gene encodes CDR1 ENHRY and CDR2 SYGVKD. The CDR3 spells CAISEYRLAYEQYF. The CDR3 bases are TGTGCCATCAGTGAGTACAGACTAGCCTACGAGCAGTACTTC.

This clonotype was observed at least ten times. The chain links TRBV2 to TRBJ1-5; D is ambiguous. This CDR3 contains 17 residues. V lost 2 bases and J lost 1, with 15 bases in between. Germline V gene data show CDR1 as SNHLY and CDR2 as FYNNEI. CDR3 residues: CASSERASRTSNQPQHF. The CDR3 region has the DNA TGTGCCAGCAGTGAACGGGCGAGTAGGACGAGCAATCAGCCCCAGCATTTT.

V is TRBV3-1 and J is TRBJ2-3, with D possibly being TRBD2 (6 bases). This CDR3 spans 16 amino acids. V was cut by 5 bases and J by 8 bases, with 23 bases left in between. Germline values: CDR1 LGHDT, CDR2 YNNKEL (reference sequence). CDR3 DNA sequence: TGTGCCAGCAGCTGGAGGGCAGACCCTAACCTTCTTACGCAGTATTTT. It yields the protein CASSWRADPNLLTQYF.

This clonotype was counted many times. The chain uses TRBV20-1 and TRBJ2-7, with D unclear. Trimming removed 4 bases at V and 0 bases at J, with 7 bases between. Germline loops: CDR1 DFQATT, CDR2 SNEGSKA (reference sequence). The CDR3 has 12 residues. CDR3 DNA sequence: TGCAGTGCTAATGCGAACTCCTACGAGCAGTACTTC. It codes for CSANANSYEQYF.

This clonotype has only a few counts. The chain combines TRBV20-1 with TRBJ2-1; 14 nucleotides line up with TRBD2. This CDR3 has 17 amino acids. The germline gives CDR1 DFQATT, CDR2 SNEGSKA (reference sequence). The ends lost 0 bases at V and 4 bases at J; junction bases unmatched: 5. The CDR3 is CSARDTGLAGEYNEQFF. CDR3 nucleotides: TGCAGTGCTAGAGATACGGGACTAGCGGGAGAGTACAATGAGCAGTTCTTC.

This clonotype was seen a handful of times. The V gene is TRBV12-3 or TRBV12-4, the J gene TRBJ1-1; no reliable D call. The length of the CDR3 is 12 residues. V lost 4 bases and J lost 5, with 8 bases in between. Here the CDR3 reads CASSWVVTEAFF. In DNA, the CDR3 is TGTGCCAGCAGTTGGGTAGTGACTGAAGCTTTCTTT.

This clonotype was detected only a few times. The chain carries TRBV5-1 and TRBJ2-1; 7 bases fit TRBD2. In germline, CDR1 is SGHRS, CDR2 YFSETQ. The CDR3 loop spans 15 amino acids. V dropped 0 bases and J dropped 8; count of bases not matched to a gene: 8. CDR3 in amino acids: CASSLAWREGHEQFF. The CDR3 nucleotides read TGCGCCAGCAGCTTGGCCTGGAGGGAGGGCCATGAGCAGTTCTTC. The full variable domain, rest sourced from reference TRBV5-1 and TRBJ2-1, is KAGVTQTPRYLIKTRGQQVTLSCSPISGHRSVSWYQQTPGQGLQFLFEYFSETQRNKGNFPGRFSGRQFSNSRSEMNVSTLELGDSALYLCASSLAWREGHEQFFGPGTRLTVL.

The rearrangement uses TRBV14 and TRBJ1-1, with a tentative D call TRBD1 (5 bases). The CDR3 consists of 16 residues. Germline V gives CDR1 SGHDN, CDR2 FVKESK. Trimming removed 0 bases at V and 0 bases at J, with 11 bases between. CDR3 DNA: TGTGCCAGCAGCCAAGATCAGGGAGTCTTGAACACTGAAGCTTTCTTT. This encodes CASSQDQGVLNTEAFF. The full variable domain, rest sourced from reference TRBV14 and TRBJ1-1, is EAGVTQFPSHSVIEKGQTVTLRCDPISGHDNLYWYRRVMGKEIKFLLHFVKESKQDESGMPNNRFLAERTGGTYSTLKVQPAELEDSGVYFCASSQDQGVLNTEAFFGQGTRLTVV.